These T cell receptor beta chains were read from a single sample in a study of graft-versus-host responses after intestinal transplantation. Which antigens these TCRs recognize remains unknown. Measured with immunoSEQ multiplex PCR; TCRdb has only the in-frame clones, and not every one. The sample includes over 100,000 clones, 85% to 95% of them seen just once. The sequencing used unstimulated CD8+ T cells sorted from spleen or lymph node cells, collected before transplant. The receptors were sampled from a human donor who was the organ donor for an intestinal transplant. Both conserved end residues are part of each CDR3. A D gene is named only where the DNA matches it firmly. Part of the rows lack a size; the others show once, few, many or a class for expanded clones.

>-|TRBV5-1|TRBJ2-7|-
TGCGCCAGCAGCTTGGGAGGAGCCTCAACCGAGCAGTACTTC
CASSLGGASTEQYF
>-|TRBV28|TRBJ1-4|-
TGTGCCAGCCAAGGACTTAACGACGAAAAACTGTTTTTT
CASQGLNDEKLFF
>-|TRBV30|TRBJ2-7|-
TGTGCCTGGAGGGGGTCCAGCTCCTACGAGCAGTACTTC
CAWRGSSSYEQYF
>-|TRBV2|TRBJ1-2|-
TGTGCCAACAGGAGGGGCCTGAGGTATGGCTACACCTTC
CANRRGLRYGYTF
>TRBD2|TRBV5-4|TRBJ2-3|-
TGTGCCAGCAGCGCGGGACTAGCGGGAACGGGAGATACGCAGTATTTT
CASSAGLAGTGDTQYF
>TRBD1|TRBV5-6|TRBJ2-7|-
TGTGCCAGCAGCGGTTCCATAAACAGGGGAAGGGCACCCTACGAGCAGTACTTC
CASSGSINRGRAPYEQYF
>-|TRBV29-1|TRBJ2-7|-
TGCAGCGCCGGTGGCCTCTACGAGCAGTACTTC
CSAGGLYEQYF
>TRBD2|TRBV5-6|TRBJ2-5|-
TGTGCCAGCAGCGCCGGTCTAGCGGGAGGCCTCCGTGAGACCCAGTACTTC
CASSAGLAGGLRETQYF
>-|TRBV7-9|TRBJ2-7|-
TGTGCCAGCAGCTTCGACTACGACAGTGTCGACGAGCAGTACTTC
CASSFDYDSVDEQYF
>-|TRBV6-6|TRBJ1-1|-
TGTGCCAGCAGTTCGGGCCCCAACACTGAAGCTTTCTTT
CASSSGPNTEAFF
>-|TRBV2|TRBJ2-7|-
TGTGCCAGCACTTCTTCCCTGACTAGGAGATACGAGCAGTACTTC
CASTSSLTRRYEQYF
>-|TRBV27|TRBJ2-7|-
TGTGCCAGCAGTTCTAGACAGCTCTACGAGCAGTACTTC
CASSSRQLYEQYF
>-|TRBV4-1|TRBJ1-5|-
TGCGCCAGCAGCCTTAGACACACTAGGCCCCAGCATTTT
CASSLRHTRPQHF
>-|TRBV5-7|TRBJ1-2|-
TGTGCCAGCAGCTTCGACAGTTATGGCTACACCTTC
CASSFDSYGYTF
>-|TRBV11-2|TRBJ2-7|-
TGTGCCAGCAGCTTATACCACCCATCCTACGAGCAGTACTTC
CASSLYHPSYEQYF
>-|TRBV9|TRBJ1-1|once
TGTGCCAGCAGCCTGGGGAACGACGGGAACACTGAAGCTTTCTTT
CASSLGNDGNTEAFF
>TRBD1|TRBV4-2|TRBJ2-7|-
TGTGCCAGCAGCCAAGATAGGGACAGGGGGGTCACCGAGCAGTACTTC
CASSQDRDRGVTEQYF
>TRBD1|TRBV7-9|TRBJ1-2|-
TGTGCCAGCAGCTCCAAACTCGGACAGGGGTATCATGGCTACACCTTC
CASSSKLGQGYHGYTF
>-|TRBV19|TRBJ2-3|once
TGTGCCAGTAGTATAGGCCGGGTTGGGGATACGCAGTATTTT
CASSIGRVGDTQYF
>-|TRBV7-9|TRBJ2-5|-
TGTGCCAGCAGCTTAGGACCACAATACCAAGAGACCCAGTACTTC
CASSLGPQYQETQYF
>TRBD2|TRBV4-1|TRBJ2-2|-
TGCGCCAGCAGCCAAGTGGCTAGCGGGGGCACCGGGGAGCTGTTTTTT
CASSQVASGGTGELFF
>TRBD1|TRBV29-1|TRBJ2-7|-
TGCAGCGTTGCTGGCGGGACAGGAGGATACGAGCAGTACTTC
CSVAGGTGGYEQYF
>TRBD2|TRBV9|TRBJ2-1|-
TGTGCCAGCAGCATAGAGCGGGGGAGCTCCTACAATGAGCAGTTCTTC
CASSIERGSSYNEQFF
>-|TRBV4-1|TRBJ2-5|-
TGCGCCAGCAGCCAAGATATACTGCCCCCAGAAGAGACCCAGTACTTC
CASSQDILPPEETQYF
>TRBD2|TRBV27|TRBJ2-1|once
TGTGCCAGCAGTTTCGGACTAGTCAATGAGCAGTTCTTC
CASSFGLVNEQFF
>TRBD2|TRBV7-2|TRBJ2-2|-
TGTGCCAGCAGCTTAGTATGGGGACTAGCGGGCACCGGGGAGCTGTTTTTT
CASSLVWGLAGTGELFF
>-|TRBV5-4|TRBJ2-5|-
TGTGCCAGCAGCCCGGGACTCTCGAAAGAGACCCAGTACTTC
CASSPGLSKETQYF
>-|TRBV6-5|TRBJ2-1|-
TGTGCCAGCAGAGAAGGGGACTCTTACAATGAGCAGTTCTTC
CASREGDSYNEQFF
>-|TRBV5-1|TRBJ2-1|-
TGCGCCAGCAGCTCCGAAACTGGCTCCTACAATGAGCAGTTCTTC
CASSSETGSYNEQFF
>TRBD1|TRBV6-1|TRBJ1-2|-
TGTGCCAGCAGTTCCATACGACAGGGGGGCTATGGCCACACCTTC
CASSSIRQGGYGHTF
>TRBD1|TRBV19|TRBJ2-7|-
TGTGCCAGTAGTATGTCGTCTTGGACAGGAACCTACGAGCAGTACTTC
CASSMSSWTGTYEQYF
>TRBD2|TRBV4-1|TRBJ2-7|-
TGCGCCAGCAGCCTTAAGGCTAGCGGGCCCTACGAGCAGTACTTC
CASSLKASGPYEQYF
>TRBD1|TRBV29-1|TRBJ2-7|-
TGCAGCACCCTTCAGGTCGGACAGGAACACGAGCAGTACTTC
CSTLQVGQEHEQYF
>-|TRBV19|TRBJ2-4|-
TGTGCCAGTAGTATTAATGGAGGGTTGGGGTCCGGGAACATTCAGTACTTC
CASSINGGLGSGNIQYF
>-|TRBV13|TRBJ1-5|-
TGTGCCAGCAGCTTAGGGCAGAACAATCAGCCCCAGCATTTT
CASSLGQNNQPQHF
>-|TRBV13|TRBJ2-7|-
TGTGCCAGCAGCCCCGTAGAGGGGACCTACGAGCAGTACTTC
CASSPVEGTYEQYF
>-|TRBV28|TRBJ2-7|-
TGTGCCAGCAGTCTTTGGAACGAGCAGTACTTC
CASSLWNEQYF
>-|TRBV5-4|TRBJ2-7|-
TGTGCCAGCAGCGAAGCCCCCGGGGTATGGGGTCCGGCGCCCTTC
CASSEAPGVWGPAPF
>-|TRBV27|TRBJ1-1|-
TGTGCCAGCAGCATACGAGGGGCCAGGAACACTGAAGCTTTCTTT
CASSIRGARNTEAFF
>TRBD1|TRBV19|TRBJ2-5|-
TGTGCCAGTAGGCGAACGGGACAGGGATACCAGTACTTC
CASRRTGQGYQYF